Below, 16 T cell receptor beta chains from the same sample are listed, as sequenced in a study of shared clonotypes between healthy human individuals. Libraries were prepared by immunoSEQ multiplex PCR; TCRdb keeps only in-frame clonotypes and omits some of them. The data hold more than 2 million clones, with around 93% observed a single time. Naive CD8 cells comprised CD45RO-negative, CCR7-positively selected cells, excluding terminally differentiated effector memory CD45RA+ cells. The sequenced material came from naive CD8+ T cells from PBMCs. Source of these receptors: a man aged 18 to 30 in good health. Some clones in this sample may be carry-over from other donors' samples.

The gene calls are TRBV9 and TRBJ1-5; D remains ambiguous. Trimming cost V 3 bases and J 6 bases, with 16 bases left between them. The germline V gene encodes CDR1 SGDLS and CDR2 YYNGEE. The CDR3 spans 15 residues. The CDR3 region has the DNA TGTGCCAGCAGCGGGCCCGGGGAAACGGGTCAGCCCCAGCATTTT. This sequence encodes CASSGPGETGQPQHF. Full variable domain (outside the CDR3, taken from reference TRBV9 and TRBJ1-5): DSGVTQTPKHLITATGQRVTLRCSPRSGDLSVYWYQQSLDQGLQFLIQYYNGEERAKGNILERFSAQQFPDLHSELNLSSLELGDSALYFCASSGPGETGQPQHFGDGTRLSIL.

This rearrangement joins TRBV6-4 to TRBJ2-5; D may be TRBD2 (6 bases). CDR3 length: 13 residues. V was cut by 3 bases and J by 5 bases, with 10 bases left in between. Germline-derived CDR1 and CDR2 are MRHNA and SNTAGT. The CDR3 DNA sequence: TGTGCCAGCAGTGATGCGGGAATGGAGACCCAGTACTTC. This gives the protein CASSDAGMETQYF.

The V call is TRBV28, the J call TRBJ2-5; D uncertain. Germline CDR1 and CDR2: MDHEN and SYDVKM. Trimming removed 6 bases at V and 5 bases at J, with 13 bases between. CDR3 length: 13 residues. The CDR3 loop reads CASRSGGRETQYF. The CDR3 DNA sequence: TGTGCCAGCAGGTCGGGCGGTAGGGAGACCCAGTACTTC.

The CDR3 sequence: CAISSREETQYF. In DNA form, the CDR3 reads TGTGCCATCAGTTCGAGGGAAGAGACCCAGTACTTC. The chain joins TRBV10-3 to TRBJ2-5; D is perhaps TRBD2 (5 bases). Trimming shortened V by 5 bases and J by 3 bases, and 7 bases separated the two germline ends. The CDR3 covers 12 residues. The germline CDR1 and CDR2 sequences are ENHRY and SYGVKD.

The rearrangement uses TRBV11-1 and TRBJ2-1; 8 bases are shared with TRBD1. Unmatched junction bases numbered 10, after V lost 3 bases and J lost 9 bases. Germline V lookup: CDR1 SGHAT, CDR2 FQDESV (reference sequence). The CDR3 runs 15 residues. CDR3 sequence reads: CASSFRTGLTGEQFF. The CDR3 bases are TGTGCCAGCAGCTTCAGGACAGGGTTAACGGGTGAGCAGTTCTTC. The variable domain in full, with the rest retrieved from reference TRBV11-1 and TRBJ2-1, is EAEVAQSPRYKITEKSQAVAFWCDPISGHATLYWYRQILGQGPELLVQFQDESVVDDSQLPKDRFSAERLKGVDSTLKIQPAELGDSAMYLCASSFRTGLTGEQFFGPGTRLTVL.

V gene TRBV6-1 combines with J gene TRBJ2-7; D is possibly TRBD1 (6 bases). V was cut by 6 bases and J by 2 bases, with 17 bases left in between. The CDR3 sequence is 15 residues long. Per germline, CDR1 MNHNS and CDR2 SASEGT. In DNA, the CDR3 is TGTGCCAGCAGCCACCCAGGGACACCCACCTACGAGCAGTACTTC. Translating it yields CASSHPGTPTYEQYF.

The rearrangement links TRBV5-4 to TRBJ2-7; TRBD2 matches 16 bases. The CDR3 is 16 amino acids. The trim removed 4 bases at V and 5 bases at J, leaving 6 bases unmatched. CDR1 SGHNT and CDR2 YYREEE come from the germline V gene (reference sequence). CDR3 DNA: TGTGCCAGCAGCCCCGGGACTAGCGGGAGGGGGGACGAGCAGTACTTC. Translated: CASSPGTSGRGDEQYF.

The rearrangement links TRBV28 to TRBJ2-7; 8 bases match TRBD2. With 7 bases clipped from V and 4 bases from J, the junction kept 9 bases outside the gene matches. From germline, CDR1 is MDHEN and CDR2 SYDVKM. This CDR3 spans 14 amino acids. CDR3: CASTGGGGQYEQYF. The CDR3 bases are TGTGCCAGCACCGGGGGGGGCGGTCAGTACGAGCAGTACTTC.

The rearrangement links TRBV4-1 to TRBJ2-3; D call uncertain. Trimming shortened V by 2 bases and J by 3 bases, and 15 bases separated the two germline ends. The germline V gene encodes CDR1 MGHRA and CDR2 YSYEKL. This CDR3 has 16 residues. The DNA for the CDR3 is TGCGCCAGCAGCCAAACCCTCATTGGCCCTACAGATACGCAGTATTTT. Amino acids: CASSQTLIGPTDTQYF.

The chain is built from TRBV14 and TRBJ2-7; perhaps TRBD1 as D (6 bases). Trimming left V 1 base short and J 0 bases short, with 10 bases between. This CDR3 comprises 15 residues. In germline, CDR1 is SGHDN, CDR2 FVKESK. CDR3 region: CASSQALQGSYEQYF. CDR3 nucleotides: TGTGCCAGCAGCCAAGCCCTACAGGGCTCCTACGAGCAGTACTTC.

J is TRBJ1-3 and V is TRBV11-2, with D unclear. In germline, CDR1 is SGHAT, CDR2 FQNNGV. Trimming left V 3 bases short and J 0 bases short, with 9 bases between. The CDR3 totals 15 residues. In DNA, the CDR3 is TGTGCCAGCAGCTTTTGGGATGACTCTGGAAACACCATATATTTT. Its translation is CASSFWDDSGNTIYF.

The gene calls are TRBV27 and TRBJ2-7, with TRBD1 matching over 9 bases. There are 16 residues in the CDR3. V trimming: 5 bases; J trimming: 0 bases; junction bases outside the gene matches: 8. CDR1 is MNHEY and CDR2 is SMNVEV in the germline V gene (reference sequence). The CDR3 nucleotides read TGTGCCAGCAGTCCAAGCTCGGGACAGGGCTCCTACGAGCAGTACTTC. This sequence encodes CASSPSSGQGSYEQYF.

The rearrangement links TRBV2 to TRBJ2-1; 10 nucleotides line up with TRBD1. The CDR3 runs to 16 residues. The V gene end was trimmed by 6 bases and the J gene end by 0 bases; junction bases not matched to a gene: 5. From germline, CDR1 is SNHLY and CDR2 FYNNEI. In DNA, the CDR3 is TGTGCCAGCAGCGGACAGGGGGGAGGCTCCTACAATGAGCAGTTCTTC. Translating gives CASSGQGGGSYNEQFF.

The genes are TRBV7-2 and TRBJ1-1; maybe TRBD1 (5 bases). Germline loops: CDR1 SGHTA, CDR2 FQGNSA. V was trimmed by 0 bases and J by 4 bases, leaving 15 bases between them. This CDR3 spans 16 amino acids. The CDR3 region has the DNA TGTGCCAGCAGCTTAGCGGGACGGATAGGGCTCACTGAAGCTTTCTTT. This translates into CASSLAGRIGLTEAFF.

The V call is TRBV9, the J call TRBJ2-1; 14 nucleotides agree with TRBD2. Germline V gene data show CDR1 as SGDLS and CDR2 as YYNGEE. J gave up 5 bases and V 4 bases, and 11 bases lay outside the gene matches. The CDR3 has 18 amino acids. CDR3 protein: CASSLRGTSGRHNNEQFF. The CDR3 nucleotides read TGTGCCAGCAGCCTCCGTGGGACTAGCGGGAGACACAACAATGAGCAGTTCTTC. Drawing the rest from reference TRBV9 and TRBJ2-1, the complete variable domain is DSGVTQTPKHLITATGQRVTLRCSPRSGDLSVYWYQQSLDQGLQFLIQYYNGEERAKGNILERFSAQQFPDLHSELNLSSLELGDSALYFCASSLRGTSGRHNNEQFFGPGTRLTVL.

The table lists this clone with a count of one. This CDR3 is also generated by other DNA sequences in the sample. This CDR3 is CASSPPGPYEQYF. As DNA, the CDR3 is TGTGCCAGCAGCCCGCCGGGCCCCTACGAGCAGTACTTC. The V gene is TRBV11-2, the J gene TRBJ2-7; D is undetermined. V lost 5 bases, J lost 2 bases, and 10 bases lay in between. CDR3 length: 13 residues. CDR1 SGHAT and CDR2 FQNNGV come from the germline V gene.